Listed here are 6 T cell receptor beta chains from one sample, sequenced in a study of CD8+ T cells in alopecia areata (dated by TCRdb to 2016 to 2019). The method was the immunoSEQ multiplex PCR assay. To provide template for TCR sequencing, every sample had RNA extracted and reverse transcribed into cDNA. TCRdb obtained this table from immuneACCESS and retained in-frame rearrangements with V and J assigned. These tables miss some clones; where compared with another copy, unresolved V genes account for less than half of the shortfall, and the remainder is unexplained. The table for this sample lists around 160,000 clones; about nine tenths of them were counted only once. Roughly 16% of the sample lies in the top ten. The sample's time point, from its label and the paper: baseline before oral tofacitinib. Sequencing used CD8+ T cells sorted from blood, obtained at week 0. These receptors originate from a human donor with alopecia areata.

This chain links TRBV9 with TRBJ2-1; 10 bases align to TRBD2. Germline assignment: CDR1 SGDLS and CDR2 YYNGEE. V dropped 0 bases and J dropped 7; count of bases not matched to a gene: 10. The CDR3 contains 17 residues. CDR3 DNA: TGTGCCAGCAGCGTAGAGGGAGCGGGAGGGCCTAGGAATGAGCAGTTCTTC. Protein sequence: CASSVEGAGGPRNEQFF. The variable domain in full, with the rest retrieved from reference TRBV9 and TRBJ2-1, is DSGVTQTPKHLITATGQRVTLRCSPRSGDLSVYWYQQSLDQGLQFLIQYYNGEERAKGNILERFSAQQFPDLHSELNLSSLELGDSALYFCASSVEGAGGPRNEQFFGPGTRLTVL.

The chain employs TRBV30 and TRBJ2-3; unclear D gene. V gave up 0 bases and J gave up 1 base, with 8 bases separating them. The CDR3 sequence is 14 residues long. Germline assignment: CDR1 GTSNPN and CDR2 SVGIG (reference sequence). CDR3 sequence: CAWSVVFRTDTQYF. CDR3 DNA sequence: TGTGCCTGGAGTGTTGTGTTTCGCACAGATACGCAGTATTTT.

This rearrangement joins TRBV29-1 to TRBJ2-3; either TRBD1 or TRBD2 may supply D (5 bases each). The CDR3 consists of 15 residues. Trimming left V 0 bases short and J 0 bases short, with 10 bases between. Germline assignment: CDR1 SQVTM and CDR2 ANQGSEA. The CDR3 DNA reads TGCAGCGTTGAAGACCCGGGACCGAGCACAGATACGCAGTATTTT. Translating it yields CSVEDPGPSTDTQYF.

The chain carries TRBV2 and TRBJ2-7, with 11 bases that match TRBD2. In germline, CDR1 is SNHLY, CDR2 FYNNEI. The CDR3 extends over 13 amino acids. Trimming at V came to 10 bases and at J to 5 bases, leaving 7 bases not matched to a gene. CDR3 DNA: TGTGCCATCCCTAGCGGGAGGAGGGACGAGCAGTACTTC. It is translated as CAIPSGRRDEQYF.

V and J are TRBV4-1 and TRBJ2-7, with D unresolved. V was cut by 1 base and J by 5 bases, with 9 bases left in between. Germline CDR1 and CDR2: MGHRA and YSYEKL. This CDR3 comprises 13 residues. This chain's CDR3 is CASSQGGANEQYF. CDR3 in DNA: TGCGCCAGCAGCCAAGGAGGAGCGAACGAGCAGTACTTC.

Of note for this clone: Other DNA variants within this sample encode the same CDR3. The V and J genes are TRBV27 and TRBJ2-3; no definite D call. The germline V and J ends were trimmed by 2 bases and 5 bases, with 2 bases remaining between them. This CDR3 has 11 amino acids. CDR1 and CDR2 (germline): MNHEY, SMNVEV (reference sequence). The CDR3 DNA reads TGTGCCAGCAGTTTAGGAGATACGCAGTATTTT. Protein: CASSLGDTQYF.